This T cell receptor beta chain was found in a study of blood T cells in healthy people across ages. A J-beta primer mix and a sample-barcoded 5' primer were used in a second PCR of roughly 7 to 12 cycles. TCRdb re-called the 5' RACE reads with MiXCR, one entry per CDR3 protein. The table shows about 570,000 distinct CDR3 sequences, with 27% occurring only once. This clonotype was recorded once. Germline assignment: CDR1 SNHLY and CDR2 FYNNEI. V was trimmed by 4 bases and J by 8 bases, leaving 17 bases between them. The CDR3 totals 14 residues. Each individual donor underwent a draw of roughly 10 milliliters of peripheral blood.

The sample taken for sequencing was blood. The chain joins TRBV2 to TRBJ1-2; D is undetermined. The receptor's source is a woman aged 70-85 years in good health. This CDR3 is CASSGQGSMGGYTF. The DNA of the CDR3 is TGTGCCAGCAGTGGACAAGGTTCAATGGGGGGCTACACCTTC.